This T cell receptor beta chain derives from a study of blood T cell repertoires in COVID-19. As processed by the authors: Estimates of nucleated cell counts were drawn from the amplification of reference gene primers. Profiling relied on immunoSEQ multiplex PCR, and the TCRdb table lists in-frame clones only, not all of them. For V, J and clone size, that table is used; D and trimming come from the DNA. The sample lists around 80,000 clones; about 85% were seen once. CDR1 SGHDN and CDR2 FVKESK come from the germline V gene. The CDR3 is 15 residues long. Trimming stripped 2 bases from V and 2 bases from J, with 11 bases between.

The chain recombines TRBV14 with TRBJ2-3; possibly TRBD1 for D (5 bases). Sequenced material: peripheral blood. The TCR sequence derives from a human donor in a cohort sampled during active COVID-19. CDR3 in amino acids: CASSQQAGYTDTQYF. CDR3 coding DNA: TGTGCCAGCAGCCAACAAGCAGGGTACACAGATACGCAGTATTTT.